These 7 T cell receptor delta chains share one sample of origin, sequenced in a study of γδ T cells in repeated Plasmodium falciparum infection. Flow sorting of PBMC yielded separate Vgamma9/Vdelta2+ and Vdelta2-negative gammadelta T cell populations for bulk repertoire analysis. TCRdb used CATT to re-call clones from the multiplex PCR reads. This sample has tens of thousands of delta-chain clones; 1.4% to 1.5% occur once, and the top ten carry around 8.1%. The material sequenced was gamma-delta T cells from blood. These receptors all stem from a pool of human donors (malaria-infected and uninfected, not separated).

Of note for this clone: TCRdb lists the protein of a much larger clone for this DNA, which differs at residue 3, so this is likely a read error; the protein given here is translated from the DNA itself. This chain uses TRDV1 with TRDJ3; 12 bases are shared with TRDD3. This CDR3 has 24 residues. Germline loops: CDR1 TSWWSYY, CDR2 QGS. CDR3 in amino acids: CAPGERPYLPTGGYFSCDTRQMFF. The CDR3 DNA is TGTGCTCCTGGGGAAAGGCCCTACCTTCCAACTGGGGGATACTTCTCCTGTGACACCCGACAGATGTTTTTC.

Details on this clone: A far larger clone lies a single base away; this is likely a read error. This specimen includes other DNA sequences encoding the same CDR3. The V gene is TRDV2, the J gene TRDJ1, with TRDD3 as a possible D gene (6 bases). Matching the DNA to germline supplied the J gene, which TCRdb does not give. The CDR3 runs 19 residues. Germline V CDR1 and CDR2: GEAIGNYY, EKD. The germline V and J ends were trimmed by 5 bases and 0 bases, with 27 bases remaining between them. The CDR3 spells CACGKIAFGGPKYTDKLIF. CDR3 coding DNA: TGTGCCTGTGGCAAGATTGCTTTTGGGGGGCCCAAGTACACCGATAAACTCATCTTT.

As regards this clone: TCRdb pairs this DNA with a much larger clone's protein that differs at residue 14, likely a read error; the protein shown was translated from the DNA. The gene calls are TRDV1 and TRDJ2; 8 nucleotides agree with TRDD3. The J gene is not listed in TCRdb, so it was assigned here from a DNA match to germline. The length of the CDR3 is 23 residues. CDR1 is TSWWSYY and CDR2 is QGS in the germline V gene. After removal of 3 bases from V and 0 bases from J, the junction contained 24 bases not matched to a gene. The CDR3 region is CALGDPPEGWGIVPIPLTAQLFF. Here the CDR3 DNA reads TGTGCTCTTGGGGATCCCCCGGAAGGTTGGGGGATTGTGCCTATCCCTTTGACAGCACAACTCTTCTTT.

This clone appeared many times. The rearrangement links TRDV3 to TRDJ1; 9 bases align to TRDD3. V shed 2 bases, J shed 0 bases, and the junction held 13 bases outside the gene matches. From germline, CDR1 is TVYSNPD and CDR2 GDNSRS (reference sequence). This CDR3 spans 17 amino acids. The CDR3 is CAFPPEGGYIYTDKLIF. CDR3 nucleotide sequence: TGTGCCTTTCCTCCAGAGGGGGGATACATTTACACCGATAAACTCATCTTT.

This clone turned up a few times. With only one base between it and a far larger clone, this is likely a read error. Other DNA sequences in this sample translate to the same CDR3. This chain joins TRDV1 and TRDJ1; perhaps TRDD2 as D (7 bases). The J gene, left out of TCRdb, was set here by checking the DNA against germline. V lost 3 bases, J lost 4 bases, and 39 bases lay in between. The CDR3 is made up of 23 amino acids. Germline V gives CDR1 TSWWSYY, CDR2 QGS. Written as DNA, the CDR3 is TGTGCTCTTGGGGATTTTCGGTATTCGGGTTCCTACGTAGTGGGATATTATGTCGATAAACTCATCTTT. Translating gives CALGDFRYSGSYVVGYYVDKLIF.

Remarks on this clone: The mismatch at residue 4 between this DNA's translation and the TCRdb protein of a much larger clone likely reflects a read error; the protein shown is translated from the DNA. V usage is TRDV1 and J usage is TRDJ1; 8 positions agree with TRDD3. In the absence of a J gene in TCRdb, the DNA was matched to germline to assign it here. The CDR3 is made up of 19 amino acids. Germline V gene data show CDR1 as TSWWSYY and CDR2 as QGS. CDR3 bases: TGTGCTCTTTGGGAATCTCCGTCCTTTGGACTGGGGGCACCGTATAAACTCATCTTT. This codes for CALWESPSFGLGAPYKLIF.

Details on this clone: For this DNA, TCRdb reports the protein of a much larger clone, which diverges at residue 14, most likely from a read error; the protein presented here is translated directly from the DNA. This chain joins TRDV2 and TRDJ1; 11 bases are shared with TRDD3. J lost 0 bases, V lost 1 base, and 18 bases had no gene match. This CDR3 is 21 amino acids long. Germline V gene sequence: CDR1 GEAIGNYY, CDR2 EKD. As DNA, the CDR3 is TGTGCCTGTGACACGGCGTACTGGGGGATAGACTCCCCTACCGACACCGATAAACTCATCTTT. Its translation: CACDTAYWGIDSPTDTDKLIF.